This section outlines one T cell receptor beta chain sequence together with its context. Its specificity is unknown. With 60 Vbeta and 13 Jbeta primers, the PCR was carried out. Here immunoSEQ multiplex PCR was the method, and the copy in TCRdb shows in-frame clones only, minus some. The top ten hold under 6.5% of the sample, which has approximately 70,000 clones, 70% to 80% seen once. J was trimmed by 0 bases and V by 5 bases; bases with no gene match: 1. This CDR3 is 13 amino acids long. CDR1 and CDR2 (germline): GTSNPN, SVGIG (reference sequence). This sample was taken from a study of cytomegalovirus exposure and HLA in healthy donors. Findings and caveats of the study: Most of the CMV-associated TCR beta chains (in a later analysis) appeared to be HLA-restricted.

Source material: PBMCs. This clonotype was obtained from a man aged 45-65 years in good health and CMV-seronegative. The chain uses TRBV30 and TRBJ1-5, with TRBD1 identical over 7 bases. The DNA of the CDR3 is TGTGCCTGGCGGGACAGTAGCAATCAGCCCCAGCATTTT. It encodes CAWRDSSNQPQHF.